This TCR beta chain originates from a study of technical replicates of blood from a handful of donors (dated by TCRdb to 2017 to 2019). In this sample, this clone turned up once. Its cognate antigen has yet to be identified. No much larger clone exists at a distance of one base, and base qualities are not known. The junction carries 11 bases between V and J, which are trimmed by 0 bases and 0 bases respectively. The CDR3 spans 17 residues, from the cysteine through the phenylalanine. The retained sequence is limited to the CDR3, 51 bases, with the frame set at the first base. In the germline V gene, CDR1 corresponds to KGHSH and CDR2 to LQKENI. The library came from the immunoSEQ multiplex PCR assay. The immuneACCESS repertoire file appears here via TCRdb, limited to in-frame rearrangements. These files lack a portion of the clones; in checked studies, under half of the deficit traces to unresolved V genes, and the cause of the others is not known. The sample table lists about 16,000 clones, 86% of them with a count of one. The ten largest clonotypes hold approximately 11% of the sample.

This TCR derives from a human donor in good health. Rearrangement joined TRBV18 to TRBJ2-2, with the D segment identity uncertain. The sequencing input was PBMCs. The base sequence is TGTGCCAGCTCACCACCTTCAGGTTCCGCGAACACCGGGGAGCTGTTTTTT. The resulting protein is CASSPPSGSANTGELFF. Full variable domain (CDR3 extended with the reference TRBV18 and TRBJ2-2 proteins): NAGVMQNPRHLVRRRGQEARLRCSPMKGHSHVYWYRQLPEEGLKFMVYLQKENIIDESGMPKERFSAEFPKEGPSILRIQQVVRGDSAAYFCASSPPSGSANTGELFFGEGSRLTVL.